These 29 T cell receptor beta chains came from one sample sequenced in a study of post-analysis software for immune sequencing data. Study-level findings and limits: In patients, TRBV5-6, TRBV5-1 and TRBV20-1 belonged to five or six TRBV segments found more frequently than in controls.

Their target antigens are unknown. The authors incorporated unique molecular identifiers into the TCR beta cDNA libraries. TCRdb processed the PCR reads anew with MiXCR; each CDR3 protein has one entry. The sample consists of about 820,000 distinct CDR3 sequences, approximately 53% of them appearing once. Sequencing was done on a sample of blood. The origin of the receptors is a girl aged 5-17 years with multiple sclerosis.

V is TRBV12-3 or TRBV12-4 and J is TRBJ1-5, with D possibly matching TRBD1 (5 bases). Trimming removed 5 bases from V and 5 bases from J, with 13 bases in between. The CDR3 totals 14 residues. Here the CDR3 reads CASSAGNRDQPQHF. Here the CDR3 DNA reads TGTGCCAGCAGTGCAGGGAATAGGGATCAGCCCCAGCATTTT.

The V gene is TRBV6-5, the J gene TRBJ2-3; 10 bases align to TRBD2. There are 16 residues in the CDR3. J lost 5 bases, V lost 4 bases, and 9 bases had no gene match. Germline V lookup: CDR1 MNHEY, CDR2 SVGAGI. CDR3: CASSSISGGAGDTQYF. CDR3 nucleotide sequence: TGTGCCAGCAGTTCTATCAGCGGGGGGGCCGGAGATACGCAGTATTTT.

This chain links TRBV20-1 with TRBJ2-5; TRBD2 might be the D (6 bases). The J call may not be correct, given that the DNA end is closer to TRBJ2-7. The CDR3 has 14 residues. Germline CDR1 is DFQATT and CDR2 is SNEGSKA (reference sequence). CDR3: CSARIAGLSYEQYF. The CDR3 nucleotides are TGCAGTGCTAGAATTGCGGGACTCTCCTACGAGCAGTACTTC.

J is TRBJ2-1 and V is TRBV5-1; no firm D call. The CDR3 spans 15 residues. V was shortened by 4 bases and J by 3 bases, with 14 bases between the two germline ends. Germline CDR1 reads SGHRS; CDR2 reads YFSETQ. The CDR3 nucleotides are TGCGCCAGCAGCCGTCCTCCGCCAAGCTACAATGAGCAGTTCTTC. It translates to CASSRPPPSYNEQFF.

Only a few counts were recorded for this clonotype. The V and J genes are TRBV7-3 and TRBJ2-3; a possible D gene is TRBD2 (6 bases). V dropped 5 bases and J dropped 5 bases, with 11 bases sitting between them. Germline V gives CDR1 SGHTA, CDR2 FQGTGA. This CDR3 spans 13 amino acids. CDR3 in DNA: TGTGCCAGCAGCCCCGGACTATTAGATACGCAGTATTTT. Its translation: CASSPGLLDTQYF.

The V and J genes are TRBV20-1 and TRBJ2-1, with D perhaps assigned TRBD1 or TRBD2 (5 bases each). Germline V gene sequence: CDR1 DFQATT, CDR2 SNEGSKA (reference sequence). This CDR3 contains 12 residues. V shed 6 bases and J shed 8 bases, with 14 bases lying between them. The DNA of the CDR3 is TGCAGTGCCGGGACGGCAAGCTATGAGCAGTTCTTC. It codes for CSAGTASYEQFF.

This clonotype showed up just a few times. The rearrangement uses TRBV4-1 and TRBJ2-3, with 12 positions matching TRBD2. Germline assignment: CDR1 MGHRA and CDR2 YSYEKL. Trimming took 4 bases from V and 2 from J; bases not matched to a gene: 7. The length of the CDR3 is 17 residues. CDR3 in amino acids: CASSLRTSGDNTDTQYF. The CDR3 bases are TGCGCCAGCAGCCTACGGACTAGCGGGGATAACACAGATACGCAGTATTTT.

The CDR3 region is CASSLLGQGSYEQYF. Here the CDR3 DNA reads TGTGCCAGCAGTTTATTGGGACAGGGCTCCTACGAGCAGTACTTC. The chain links TRBV27 to TRBJ2-7; TRBD1 agrees at 9 bases. The germline V gene encodes CDR1 MNHEY and CDR2 SMNVEV (reference sequence). Germline trimming cut 1 base from V and 0 bases from J; bases unmatched to any gene: 1. The CDR3 totals 15 residues.

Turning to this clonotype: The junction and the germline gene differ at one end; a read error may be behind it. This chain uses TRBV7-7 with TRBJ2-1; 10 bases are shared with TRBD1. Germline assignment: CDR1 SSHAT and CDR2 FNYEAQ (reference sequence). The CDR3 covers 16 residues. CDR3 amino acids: CASSVGGQGFWNEQFF. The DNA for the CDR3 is TGTGCTAGCAGCGTAGGGGGACAGGGGTTTTGGAATGAGCAGTTCTTC.

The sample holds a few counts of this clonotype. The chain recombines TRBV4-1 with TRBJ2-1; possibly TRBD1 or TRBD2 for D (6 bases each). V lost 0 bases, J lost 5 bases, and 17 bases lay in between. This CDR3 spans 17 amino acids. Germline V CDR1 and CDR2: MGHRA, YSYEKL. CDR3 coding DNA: TGCGCCAGCAGCCAAGATGAGTGGAGGGGGAGAGACAATGAGCAGTTCTTC. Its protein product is CASSQDEWRGRDNEQFF.

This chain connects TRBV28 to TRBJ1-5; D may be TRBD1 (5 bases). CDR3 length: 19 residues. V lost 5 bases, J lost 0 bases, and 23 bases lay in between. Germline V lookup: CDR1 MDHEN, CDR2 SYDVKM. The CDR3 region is CASSRASPGRTYSNQPQHF. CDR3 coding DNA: TGTGCCAGCAGTCGGGCTTCCCCGGGACGGACGTATAGCAATCAGCCCCAGCATTTT.

CDR3 sequence (DNA): TGTGCCAGCAGTTTAGTAGGGGGCGAGGCCTACAATGAGCAGTTCTTC. Translating gives CASSLVGGEAYNEQFF. The rearrangement joins TRBV27 to TRBJ2-1; 7 nucleotides agree with TRBD1. V dropped 2 bases and J dropped 2; count of bases not matched to a gene: 6. The CDR3 contains 16 residues. Germline lookup yields CDR1 MNHEY and CDR2 SMNVEV (reference sequence).

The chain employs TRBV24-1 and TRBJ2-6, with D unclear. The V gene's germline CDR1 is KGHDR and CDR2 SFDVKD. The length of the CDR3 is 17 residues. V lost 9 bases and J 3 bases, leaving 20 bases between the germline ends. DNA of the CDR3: TGTGCCACCGTCGTCGGCCTTAGTGTGGGTGGGGCCAACGTCCTGACTTTC. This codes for CATVVGLSVGGANVLTF.

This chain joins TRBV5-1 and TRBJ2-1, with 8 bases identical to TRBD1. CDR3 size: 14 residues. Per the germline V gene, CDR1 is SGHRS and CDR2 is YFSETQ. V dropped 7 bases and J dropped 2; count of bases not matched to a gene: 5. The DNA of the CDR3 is TGCGCCAGCGCGGGACAGGCGACCTACAATGAGCAGTTCTTC. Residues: CASAGQATYNEQFF.

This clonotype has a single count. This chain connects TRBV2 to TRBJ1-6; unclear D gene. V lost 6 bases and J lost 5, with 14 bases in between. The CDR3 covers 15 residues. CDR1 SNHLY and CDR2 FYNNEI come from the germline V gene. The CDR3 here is CASRPEGSNNSPLHF. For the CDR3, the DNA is TGTGCCAGCAGACCCGAGGGATCAAATAATTCACCCCTCCACTTT. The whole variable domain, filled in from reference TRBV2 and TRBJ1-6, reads EPEVTQTPSHQVTQMGQEVILRCVPISNHLYFYWYRQILGQKVEFLVSFYNNEISEKSEIFDDQFSVERPDGSNFTLKIRSTKLEDSAMYFCASRPEGSNNSPLHFGNGTRLTVT.

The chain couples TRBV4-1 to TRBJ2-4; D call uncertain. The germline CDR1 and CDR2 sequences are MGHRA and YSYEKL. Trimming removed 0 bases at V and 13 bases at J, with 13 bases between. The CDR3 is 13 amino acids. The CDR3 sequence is CASSQDLWEEQYF. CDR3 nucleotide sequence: TGCGCCAGCAGCCAAGATCTCTGGGAAGAGCAGTACTTC.

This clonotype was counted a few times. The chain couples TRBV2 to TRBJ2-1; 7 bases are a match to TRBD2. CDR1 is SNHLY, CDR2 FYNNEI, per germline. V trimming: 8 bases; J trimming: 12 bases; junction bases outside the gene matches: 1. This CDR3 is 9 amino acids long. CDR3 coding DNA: TGTGCCAGCGGGACTATGCAGTTCTTC. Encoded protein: CASGTMQFF.

The CDR3 DNA is TGTGCCAGCAGTACCCGACAGGGGGGTGAAGGCTACACCTTC. The encoded protein is CASSTRQGGEGYTF. The rearrangement links TRBV6-6 to TRBJ1-2, with 9 bases identical to TRBD1. Trimming at V came to 5 bases and at J to 8 bases, leaving 9 bases not matched to a gene. CDR1 MNHNY and CDR2 SVGAGI come from the germline V gene (reference sequence). The CDR3 is made up of 14 amino acids.

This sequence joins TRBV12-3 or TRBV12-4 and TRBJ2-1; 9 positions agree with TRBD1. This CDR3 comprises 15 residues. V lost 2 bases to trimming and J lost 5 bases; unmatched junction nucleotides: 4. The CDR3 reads CASSLSGTGHNEQFF. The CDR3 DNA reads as TGTGCCAGCAGTTTATCCGGGACAGGGCACAATGAGCAGTTCTTC.

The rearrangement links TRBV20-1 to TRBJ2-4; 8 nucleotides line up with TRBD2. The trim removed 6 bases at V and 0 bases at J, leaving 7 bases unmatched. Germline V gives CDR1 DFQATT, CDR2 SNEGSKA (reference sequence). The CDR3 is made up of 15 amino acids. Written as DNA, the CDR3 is TGCAGTGCAACACTAGCGGATCAAGCCAAAAACATTCAGTACTTC. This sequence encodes CSATLADQAKNIQYF.

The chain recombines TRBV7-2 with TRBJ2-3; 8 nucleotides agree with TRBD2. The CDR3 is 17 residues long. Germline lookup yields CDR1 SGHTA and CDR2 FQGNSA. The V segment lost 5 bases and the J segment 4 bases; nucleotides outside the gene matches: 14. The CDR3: CASSPGRGGRVADTQYF. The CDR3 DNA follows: TGTGCCAGCAGCCCCGGACGGGGGGGCCGCGTGGCAGATACGCAGTATTTT.

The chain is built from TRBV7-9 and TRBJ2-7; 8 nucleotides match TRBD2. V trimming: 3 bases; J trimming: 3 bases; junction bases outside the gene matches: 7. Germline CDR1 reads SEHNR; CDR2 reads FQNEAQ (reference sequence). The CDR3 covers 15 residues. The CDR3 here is CASSFSSGSLYEQYF. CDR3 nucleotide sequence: TGTGCCAGCAGCTTCTCGAGCGGGAGTCTCTACGAGCAGTACTTC.

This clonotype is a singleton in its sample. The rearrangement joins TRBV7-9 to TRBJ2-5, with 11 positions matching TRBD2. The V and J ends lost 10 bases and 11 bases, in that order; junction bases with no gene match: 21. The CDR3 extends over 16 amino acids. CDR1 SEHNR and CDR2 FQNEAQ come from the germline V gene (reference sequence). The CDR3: CATATVLAGESNEQYF. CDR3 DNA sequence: TGTGCCACAGCGACCGTACTAGCGGGAGAGTCAAATGAGCAGTACTTC.

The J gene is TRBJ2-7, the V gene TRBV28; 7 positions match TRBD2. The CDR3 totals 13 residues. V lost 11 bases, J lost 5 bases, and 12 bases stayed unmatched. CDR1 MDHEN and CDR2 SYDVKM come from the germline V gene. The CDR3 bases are TGTGCCCTCGGGACTAACCTCGGGGACGAGCAGTACTTC. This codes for CALGTNLGDEQYF.

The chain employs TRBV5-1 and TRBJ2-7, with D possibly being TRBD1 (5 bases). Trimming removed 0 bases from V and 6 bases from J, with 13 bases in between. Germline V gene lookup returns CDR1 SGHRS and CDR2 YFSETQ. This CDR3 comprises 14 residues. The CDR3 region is CASSLGSKGVEQYF. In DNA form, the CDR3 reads TGCGCCAGCAGCTTGGGTTCAAAAGGGGTCGAGCAGTACTTC.

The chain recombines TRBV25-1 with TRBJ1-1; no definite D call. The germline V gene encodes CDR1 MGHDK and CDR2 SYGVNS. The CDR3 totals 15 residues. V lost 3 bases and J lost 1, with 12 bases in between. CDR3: CASSDPAAPNTEAFF. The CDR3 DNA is TGTGCCAGCAGTGACCCGGCAGCACCGAACACTGAAGCTTTCTTT.

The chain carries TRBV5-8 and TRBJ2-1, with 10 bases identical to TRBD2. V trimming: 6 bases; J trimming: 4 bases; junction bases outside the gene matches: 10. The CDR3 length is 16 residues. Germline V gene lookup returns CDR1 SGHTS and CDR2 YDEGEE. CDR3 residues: CASKTDGTSDYNEQFF. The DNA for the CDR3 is TGTGCCAGCAAAACAGACGGGACTAGCGATTACAATGAGCAGTTCTTC.

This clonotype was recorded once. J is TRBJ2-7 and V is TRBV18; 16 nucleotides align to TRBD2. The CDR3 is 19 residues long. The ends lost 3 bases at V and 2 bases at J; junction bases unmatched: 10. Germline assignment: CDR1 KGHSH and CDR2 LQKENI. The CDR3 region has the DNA TGTGCCAGCTCACCGTATTCGGGACTAGCGGGAGGGCCAGCCTACGAGCAGTACTTC. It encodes CASSPYSGLAGGPAYEQYF.

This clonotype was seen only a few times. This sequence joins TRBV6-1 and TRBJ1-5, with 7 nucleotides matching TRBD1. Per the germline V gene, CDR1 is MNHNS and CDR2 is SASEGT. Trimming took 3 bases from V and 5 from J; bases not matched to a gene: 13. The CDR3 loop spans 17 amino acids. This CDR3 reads CASSDGWRGRKDQPQHF. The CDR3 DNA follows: TGTGCCAGCAGTGACGGGTGGAGGGGGCGAAAGGATCAGCCCCAGCATTTT.